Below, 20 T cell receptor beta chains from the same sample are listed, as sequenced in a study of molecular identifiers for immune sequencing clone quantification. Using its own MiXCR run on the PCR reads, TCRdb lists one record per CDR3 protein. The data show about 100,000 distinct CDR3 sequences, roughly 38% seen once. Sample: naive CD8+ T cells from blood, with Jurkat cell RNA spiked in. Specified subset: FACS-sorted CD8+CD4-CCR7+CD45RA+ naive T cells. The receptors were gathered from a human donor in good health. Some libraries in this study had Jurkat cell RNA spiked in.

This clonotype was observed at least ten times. Here the CDR3 DNA reads TGTGCCAGCAGTTACTCAGGGGTTCAGCCCCAGCATTTT. Its translation: CASSYSGVQPQHF. The V gene is TRBV6-5, the J gene TRBJ1-5; D possibly corresponds to TRBD1 (5 bases). The CDR3 spans 13 residues. Trimming stripped 0 bases from V and 6 bases from J, with 6 bases between. Germline values: CDR1 MNHEY, CDR2 SVGAGI.

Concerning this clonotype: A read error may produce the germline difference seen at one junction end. CDR3 sequence (DNA): TGTGCCAGAAGTATACGGGCCGGGGATACGCAGTATTTT. Amino acids: CARSIRAGDTQYF. The rearrangement uses TRBV19 and TRBJ2-3; the D is unclear. This CDR3 comprises 13 residues. From germline, CDR1 is LNHDA and CDR2 SQIVND (reference sequence).

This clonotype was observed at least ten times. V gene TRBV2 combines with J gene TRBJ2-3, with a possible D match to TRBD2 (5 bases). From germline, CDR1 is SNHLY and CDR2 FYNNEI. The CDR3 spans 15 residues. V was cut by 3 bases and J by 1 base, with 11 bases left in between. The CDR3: CASSDPEGRTDTQYF. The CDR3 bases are TGTGCCAGCAGTGACCCAGAGGGTCGCACAGATACGCAGTATTTT.

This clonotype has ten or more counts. Here the CDR3 DNA reads TGTGCCAGCAGTCGGACAGGGGAGGCCGGGGAGCTGTTTTTT. This encodes CASSRTGEAGELFF. The chain combines TRBV6-5 with TRBJ2-2, with TRBD1 identical over 9 bases. Germline V lookup: CDR1 MNHEY, CDR2 SVGAGI. The ends lost 5 bases at V and 6 bases at J; junction bases unmatched: 4. The CDR3 is made up of 14 amino acids.

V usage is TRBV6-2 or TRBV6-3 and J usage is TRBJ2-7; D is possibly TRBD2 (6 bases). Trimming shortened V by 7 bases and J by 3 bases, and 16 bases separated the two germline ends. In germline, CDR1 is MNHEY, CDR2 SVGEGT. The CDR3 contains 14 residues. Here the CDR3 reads CASTILARGYEQYF. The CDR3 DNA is TGTGCCAGCACCATCCTAGCGCGAGGCTACGAGCAGTACTTC.

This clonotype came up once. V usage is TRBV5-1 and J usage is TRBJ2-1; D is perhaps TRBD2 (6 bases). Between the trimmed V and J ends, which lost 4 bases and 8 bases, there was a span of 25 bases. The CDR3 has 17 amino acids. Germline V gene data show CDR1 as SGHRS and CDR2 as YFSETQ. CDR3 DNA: TGCGCCAGCAGCCCCGGGGTAGCAAGACGGGGGAGCTATGAGCAGTTCTTC. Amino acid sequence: CASSPGVARRGSYEQFF.

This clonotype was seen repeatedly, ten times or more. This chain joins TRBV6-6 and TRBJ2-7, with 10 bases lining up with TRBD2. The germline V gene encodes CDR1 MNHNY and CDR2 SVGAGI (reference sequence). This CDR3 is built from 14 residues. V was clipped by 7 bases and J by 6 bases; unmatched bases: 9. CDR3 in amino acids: CASTQVAGGREQYF. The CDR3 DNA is TGTGCCAGCACTCAGGTAGCGGGAGGACGCGAGCAGTACTTC.

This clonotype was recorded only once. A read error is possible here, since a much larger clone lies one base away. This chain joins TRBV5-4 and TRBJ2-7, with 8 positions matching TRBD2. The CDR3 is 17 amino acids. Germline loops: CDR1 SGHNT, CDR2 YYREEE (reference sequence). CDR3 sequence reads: CAISPPRTSGATYEQYF. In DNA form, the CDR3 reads TGTGCCATCAGCCCTCCACGTACTAGCGGAGCAACCTACGAGCAGTACTTC.

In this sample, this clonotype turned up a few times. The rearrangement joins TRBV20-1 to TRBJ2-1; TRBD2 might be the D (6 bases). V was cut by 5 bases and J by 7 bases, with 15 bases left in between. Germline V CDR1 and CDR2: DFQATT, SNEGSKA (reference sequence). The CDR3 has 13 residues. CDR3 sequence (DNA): TGCAGTGCTCCTAGACTAGAGTTGAATGAGCAGTTCTTC. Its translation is CSAPRLELNEQFF.

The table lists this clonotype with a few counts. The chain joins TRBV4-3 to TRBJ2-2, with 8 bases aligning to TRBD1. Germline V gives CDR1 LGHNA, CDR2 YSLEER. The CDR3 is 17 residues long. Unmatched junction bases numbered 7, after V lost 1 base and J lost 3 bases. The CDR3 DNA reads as TGCGCCAGCAGCCAAGTATTGGACAGGGCTTACACCGGGGAGCTGTTTTTT. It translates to CASSQVLDRAYTGELFF.

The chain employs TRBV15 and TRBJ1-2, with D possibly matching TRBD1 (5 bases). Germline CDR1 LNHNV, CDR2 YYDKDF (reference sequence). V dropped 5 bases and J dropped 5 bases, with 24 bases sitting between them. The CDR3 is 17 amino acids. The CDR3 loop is CATSDSSLGDLQYGYTF. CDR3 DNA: TGTGCCACCAGCGACAGTAGCCTGGGGGACCTCCAGTATGGCTACACCTTC.

CDR3 amino acids: CASSLDLGLRTGTDTQYF. Here the CDR3 DNA reads TGTGCCAGCAGCTTAGATCTCGGGCTACGCACTGGCACAGATACGCAGTATTTT. The rearrangement links TRBV7-8 to TRBJ2-3; D ambiguous. CDR1 and CDR2 from the germline V gene are SGHVS and FQNEAQ. This CDR3 comprises 18 residues. Deletions cut 1 base from V and 1 base from J, with 18 bases between.

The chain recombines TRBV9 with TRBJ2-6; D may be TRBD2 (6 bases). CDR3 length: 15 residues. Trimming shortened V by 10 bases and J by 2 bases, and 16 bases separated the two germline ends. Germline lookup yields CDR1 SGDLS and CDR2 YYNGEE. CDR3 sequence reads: CARRLGGAGANVLTF. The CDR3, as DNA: TGTGCCCGTAGATTGGGGGGAGCTGGGGCCAACGTCCTGACTTTC.

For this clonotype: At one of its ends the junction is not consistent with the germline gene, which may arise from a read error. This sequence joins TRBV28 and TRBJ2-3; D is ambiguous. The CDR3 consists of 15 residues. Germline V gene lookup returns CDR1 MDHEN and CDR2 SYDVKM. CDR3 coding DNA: TGTGCCAGCAGTCTAGGAGCCTCAAGCACAGAAACGCAGTATTTT. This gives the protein CASSLGASSTETQYF.

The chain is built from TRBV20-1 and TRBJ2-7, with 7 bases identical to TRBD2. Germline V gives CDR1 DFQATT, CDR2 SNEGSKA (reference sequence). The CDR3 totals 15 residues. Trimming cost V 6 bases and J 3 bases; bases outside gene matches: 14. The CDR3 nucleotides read TGCAGTGCCCAAAGTCTGGGAGGGCCCAGCTACGAGCAGTACTTC. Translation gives CSAQSLGGPSYEQYF.

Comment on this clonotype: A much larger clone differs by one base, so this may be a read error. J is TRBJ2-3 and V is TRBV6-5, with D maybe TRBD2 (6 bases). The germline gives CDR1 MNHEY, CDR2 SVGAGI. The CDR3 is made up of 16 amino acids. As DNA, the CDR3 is TGTGCCAGCAGTTCTCGAGGAGGGAGGTTCACAGATTCGCAGTATTTT. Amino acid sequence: CASSSRGGRFTDSQYF.

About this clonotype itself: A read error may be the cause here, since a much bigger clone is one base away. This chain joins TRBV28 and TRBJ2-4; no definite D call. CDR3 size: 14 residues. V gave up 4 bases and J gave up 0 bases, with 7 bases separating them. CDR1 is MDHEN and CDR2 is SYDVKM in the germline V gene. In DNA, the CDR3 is TGTGCCAGCAGTTCACAGCCAGCCAAAAACATTCAGTACTTC. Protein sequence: CASSSQPAKNIQYF.

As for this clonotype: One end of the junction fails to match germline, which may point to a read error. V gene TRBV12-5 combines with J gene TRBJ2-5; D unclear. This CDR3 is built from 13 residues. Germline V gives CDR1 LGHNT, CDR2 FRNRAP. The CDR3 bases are TGTGCTAGTGGTTTATCGAACCAAGAGACCCGGTACTTC. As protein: CASGLSNQETRYF.

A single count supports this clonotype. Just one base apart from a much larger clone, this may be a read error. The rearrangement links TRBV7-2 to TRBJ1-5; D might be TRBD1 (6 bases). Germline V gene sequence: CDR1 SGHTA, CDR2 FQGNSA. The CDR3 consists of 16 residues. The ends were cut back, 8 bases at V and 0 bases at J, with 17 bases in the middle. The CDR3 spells CASCLTGADSNQPQHF. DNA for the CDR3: TGTGCCAGCTGTTTGACAGGCGCCGATAGCAATCAGCCCCAGCATTTT.

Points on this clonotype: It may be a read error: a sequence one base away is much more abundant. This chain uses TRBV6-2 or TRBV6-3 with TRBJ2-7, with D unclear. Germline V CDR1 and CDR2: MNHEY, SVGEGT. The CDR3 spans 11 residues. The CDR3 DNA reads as TGTGCCTGCAGTTACTCAGGCGAGCAGTACTTC. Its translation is CACSYSGEQYF.